This T cell receptor (beta chain) is drawn from a study of cytomegalovirus exposure and HLA in healthy donors. Profiled with immunoSEQ multiplex PCR; TCRdb holds only in-frame clones, not every one. This table holds 200,000 to 250,000 clones, almost 90% found once. V gave up 1 base and J gave up 0 bases, with 7 bases separating them. Germline values: CDR1 SGHAT, CDR2 FQNNGV. The CDR3 spans 15 residues. This clonotype was obtained from a woman aged 18 to 35 in good health and CMV-seronegative. The V and J genes are TRBV11-2 and TRBJ2-1, with unresolved D. Specimen: PBMCs. The CDR3 nucleotides are TGTGCCAGCAGCTTAGCTCCGAGCTCCTACAATGAGCAGTTCTTC. It is translated as CASSLAPSSYNEQFF.